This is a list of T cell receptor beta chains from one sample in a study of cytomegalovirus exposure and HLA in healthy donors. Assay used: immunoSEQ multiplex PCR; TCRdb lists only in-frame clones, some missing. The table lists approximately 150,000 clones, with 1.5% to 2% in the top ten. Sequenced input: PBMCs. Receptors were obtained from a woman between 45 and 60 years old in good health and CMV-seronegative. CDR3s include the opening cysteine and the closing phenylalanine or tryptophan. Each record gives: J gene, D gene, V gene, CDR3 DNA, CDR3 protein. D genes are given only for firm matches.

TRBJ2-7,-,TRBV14,TGTGCCAGCAGCCAAGGCCAGGGTAGGCACTACGAGCAGTACTTC,CASSQGQGRHYEQYF
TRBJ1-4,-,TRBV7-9,TGTGCCAGCAGCCAGTACAGAGAGAGTAATGAAAAACTGTTTTTT,CASSQYRESNEKLFF
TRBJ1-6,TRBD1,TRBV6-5,TGTGCCAGCAGTATCGACAGGGAGAGATCACCCCTCCACTTT,CASSIDRERSPLHF
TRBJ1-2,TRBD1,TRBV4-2,TGTGCCAGCAGCCAACCAGTCTCGCAGGGGGACTATGGCTACACCTTC,CASSQPVSQGDYGYTF
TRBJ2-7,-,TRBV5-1,TGCGCCAGCAGCATGACAGGGGAGGGGCCGGGGGACGAGCAGTACTTC,CASSMTGEGPGDEQYF
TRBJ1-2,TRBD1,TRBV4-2,TGTGCCAGCAGCCTGCGGGACAGCGGCTACACCTTC,CASSLRDSGYTF
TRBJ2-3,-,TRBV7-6,TGTGCCAGCAGCCCGCCAGGGGTTACGCAGTATTTT,CASSPPGVTQYF
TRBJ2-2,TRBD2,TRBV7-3,TGTGCCAGCAGCTCCAGTAGCGGGAGAGGCACCGGGGAGCTGTTTTTT,CASSSSSGRGTGELFF
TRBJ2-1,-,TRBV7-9,TGTGCCAGCAGCCATCTCGGGGGAGGATCTTACAATGAGCAGTTCTTC,CASSHLGGGSYNEQFF
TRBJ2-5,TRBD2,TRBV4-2,TGTGCCAGCAGCCAAGGACAACTAGCGGCACAAGAGACCCAGTACTTC,CASSQGQLAAQETQYF
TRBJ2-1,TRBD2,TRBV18,TGTGCCAGCACTCGGGGAGGGACTAGCGGGATCCATGAGCAGTTCTTC,CASTRGGTSGIHEQFF